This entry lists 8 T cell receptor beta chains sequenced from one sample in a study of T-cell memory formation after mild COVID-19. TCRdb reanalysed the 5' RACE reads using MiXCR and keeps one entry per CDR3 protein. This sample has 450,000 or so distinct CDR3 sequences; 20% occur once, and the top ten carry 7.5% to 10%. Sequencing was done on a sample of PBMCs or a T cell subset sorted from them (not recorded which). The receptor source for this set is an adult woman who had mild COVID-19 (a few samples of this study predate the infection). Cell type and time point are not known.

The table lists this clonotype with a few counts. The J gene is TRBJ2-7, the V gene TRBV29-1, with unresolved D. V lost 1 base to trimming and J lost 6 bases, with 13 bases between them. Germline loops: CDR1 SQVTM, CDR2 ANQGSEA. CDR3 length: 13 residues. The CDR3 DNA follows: TGCAGCGTTGAAGTAGGGTGGAGAGGCGAGCAGTACTTC. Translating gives CSVEVGWRGEQYF.

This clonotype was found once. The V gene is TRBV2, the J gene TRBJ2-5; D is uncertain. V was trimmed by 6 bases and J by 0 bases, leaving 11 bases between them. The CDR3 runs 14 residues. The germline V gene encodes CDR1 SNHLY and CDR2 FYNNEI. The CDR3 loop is CASRFGLYQETQYF. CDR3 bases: TGTGCCAGCAGGTTTGGCTTGTACCAAGAGACCCAGTACTTC. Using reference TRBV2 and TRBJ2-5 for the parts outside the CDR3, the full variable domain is EPEVTQTPSHQVTQMGQEVILRCVPISNHLYFYWYRQILGQKVEFLVSFYNNEISEKSEIFDDQFSVERPDGSNFTLKIRSTKLEDSAMYFCASRFGLYQETQYFGPGTRLLVL.

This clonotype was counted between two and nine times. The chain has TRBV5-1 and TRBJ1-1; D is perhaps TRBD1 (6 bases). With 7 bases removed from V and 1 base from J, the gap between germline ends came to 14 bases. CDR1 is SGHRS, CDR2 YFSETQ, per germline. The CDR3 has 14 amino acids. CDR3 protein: CASAFGGGNTEAFF. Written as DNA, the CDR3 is TGCGCCAGCGCCTTTGGAGGGGGGAACACTGAAGCTTTCTTT.

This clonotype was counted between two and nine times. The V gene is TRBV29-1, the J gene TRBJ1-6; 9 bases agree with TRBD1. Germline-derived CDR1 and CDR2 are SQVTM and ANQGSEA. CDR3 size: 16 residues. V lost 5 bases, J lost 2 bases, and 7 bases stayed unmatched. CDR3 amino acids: CSVSTGTGTYNSPLHF. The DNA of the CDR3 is TGCAGCGTTTCCACCGGGACAGGGACCTATAATTCACCCCTCCACTTT.

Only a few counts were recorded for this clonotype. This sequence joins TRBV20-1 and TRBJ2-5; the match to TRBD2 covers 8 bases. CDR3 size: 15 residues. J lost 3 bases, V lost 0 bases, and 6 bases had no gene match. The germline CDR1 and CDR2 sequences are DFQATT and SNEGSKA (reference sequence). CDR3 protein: CSARDGTRHEETQYF. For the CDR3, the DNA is TGCAGTGCTAGAGACGGGACTAGGCATGAAGAGACCCAGTACTTC.

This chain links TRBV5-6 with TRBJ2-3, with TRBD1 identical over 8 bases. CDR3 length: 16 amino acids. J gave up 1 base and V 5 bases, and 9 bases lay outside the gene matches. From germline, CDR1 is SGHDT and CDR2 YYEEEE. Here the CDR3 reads CASSQTGVGRTDTQYF. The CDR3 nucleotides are TGTGCCAGCAGTCAGACAGGGGTCGGCCGCACAGATACGCAGTATTTT. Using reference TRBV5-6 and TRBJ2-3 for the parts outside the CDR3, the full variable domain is DAGVTQSPTHLIKTRGQQVTLRCSPKSGHDTVSWYQQALGQGPQFIFQYYEEEERQRGNFPDRFSGHQFPNYSSELNVNALLLGDSALYLCASSQTGVGRTDTQYFGPGTRLTVL.

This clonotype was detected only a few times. CDR3 protein: CASSSKSGWEHTQYF. The CDR3 region has the DNA TGTGCCAGCAGCTCTAAGTCGGGGTGGGAGCATACGCAGTATTTT. The V gene is TRBV7-6, the J gene TRBJ2-3; D perhaps matches TRBD2 (5 bases). Germline lookup yields CDR1 SGHVS and CDR2 FNYEAQ. This CDR3 contains 15 residues. The V end lost 4 bases, the J end lost 7 bases, and 18 bases lay between the germline ends.

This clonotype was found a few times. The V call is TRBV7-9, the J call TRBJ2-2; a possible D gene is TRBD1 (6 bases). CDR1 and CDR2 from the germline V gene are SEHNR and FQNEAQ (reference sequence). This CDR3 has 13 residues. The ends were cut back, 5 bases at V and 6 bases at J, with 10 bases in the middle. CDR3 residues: CASSQTGSGELFF. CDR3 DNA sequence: TGTGCCAGCAGCCAAACAGGGTCCGGGGAGCTGTTTTTT.